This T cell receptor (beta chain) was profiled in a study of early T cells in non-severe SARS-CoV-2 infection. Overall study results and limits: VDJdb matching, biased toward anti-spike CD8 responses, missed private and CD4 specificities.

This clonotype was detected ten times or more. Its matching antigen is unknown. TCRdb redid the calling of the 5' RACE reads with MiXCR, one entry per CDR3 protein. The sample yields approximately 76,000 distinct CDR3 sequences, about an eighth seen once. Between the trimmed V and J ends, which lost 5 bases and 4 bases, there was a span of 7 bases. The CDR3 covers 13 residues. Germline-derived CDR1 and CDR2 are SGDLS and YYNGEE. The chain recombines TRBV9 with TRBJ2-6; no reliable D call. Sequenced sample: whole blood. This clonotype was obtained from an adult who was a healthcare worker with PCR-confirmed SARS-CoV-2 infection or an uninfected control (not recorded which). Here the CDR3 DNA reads TGTGCCAGCAGACAGTCGGGGGCCAACGTCCTGACTTTC. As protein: CASRQSGANVLTF.